This TCR beta chain was captured by sequencing in a study of cytomegalovirus exposure and HLA in healthy donors. Study outcomes and limitations: The study labeled 164 TCR beta chains cytomegalovirus-associated. The classifier reportedly diagnosed cytomegalovirus status with high sensitivity and specificity.

CDR3 length equals 14 residues. From germline, CDR1 is MNHEY and CDR2 SMNVEV (reference sequence). Losses at the gene ends were 3 bases for V and 3 bases for J; bases not matched to a gene: 1. Use of 60 Vbeta and 13 Jbeta primers characterized the PCR. Assay: immunoSEQ multiplex PCR; the TCRdb copy retains only in-frame clones and omits some. The table has 210,000 or so clones, over 75% seen once. In regard to this clone: The antigen is unknown.

The TCR originated in a boy younger than 18 in good health and CMV-seronegative. The chain combines TRBV27 with TRBJ2-7; the match to TRBD2 covers 11 bases. The sequencing sample was made of PBMCs. The CDR3 reads CASSFGTSGYEQYF. CDR3 DNA: TGTGCCAGCAGTTTCGGGACTAGCGGCTACGAGCAGTACTTC.